The subject of this entry is one T cell receptor (beta chain). Germline lookup yields CDR1 SGHRS and CDR2 YFSETQ. The CDR3 covers 13 residues. V was shortened by 1 base and J by 6 bases, with 10 bases between the two germline ends. TCRdb re-analysed the RT-PCR reads in MiXCR, keeping a single row per CDR3 protein. The sample holds more than 600,000 distinct CDR3 sequences, 14% seen once. The chain combines TRBV5-1 with TRBJ1-2; D is possibly TRBD1 (5 bases). This clonotype was sampled from a female donor in good health, serving as a healthy control. Sequencing was carried out using memory CD4+ T cells from blood. In DNA, the CDR3 is TGCGCCAGCAGCTTGTTGCTAGGGGATGGCTACACCTTC. Amino acid sequence: CASSLLLGDGYTF. Complete variable domain (other parts from reference TRBV5-1 and TRBJ1-2): KAGVTQTPRYLIKTRGQQVTLSCSPISGHRSVSWYQQTPGQGLQFLFEYFSETQRNKGNFPGRFSGRQFSNSRSEMNVSTLELGDSALYLCASSLLLGDGYTFGSGTRLTVV.